This TCR beta chain was recorded in a study of blood T cell repertoires in COVID-19 (TCRdb year 2020). Looking at the study overall: Samples from collaborators originated in the United States, Italy and Spain and spanned both the acute and convalescent phases of COVID-19. Nearly every sample came with metadata listing a de-identified subject ID, COVID-19 status, age in years and sex. The material from the prospective study consisted of cDNA or gDNA derived from T cells, B-cell-depleted T cells, or PBMCs. A freely available public database, intended as a resource for researchers studying the immune response to SARS-CoV-2, is where the repertoires were released. Samples were obtained from the ongoing ImmuneRACE study (first 160 participants) and from over 1,000 subjects provided by 6 global collaborators. The dataset comprised deeply sampled blood TCRbeta repertoires from subjects exposed to, actively infected with, or recovered from COVID-19. Where HLA class I and class II types were available, the types were taken from metadata supplied by the sample provider, not from assay-based typing. What the research found in general, with its limitations: How much clinical and demographic metadata was included differed by source and by participant, and the metadata was provided uncurated.

Each collaborating institution followed its own protocols to collect whole blood in K2EDTA tubes. Collaborator samples were shipped for TCRbeta analysis as frozen whole blood, isolated PBMCs, or DNA extracted from either sample type. The immunoSEQ Assay, a bias-controlled multiplex PCR, was used to amplify TCRbeta CDR3 regions from genomic DNA. Per the authors' processing: The number of nucleated cells in each sample was estimated from the amplification of reference gene primers within the assay. To quantify the absolute abundance of each unique TCRbeta CDR3 rearrangement, sequence reads were collapsed and filtered. For each sample, productive Simpson clonality was calculated as the square root of Simpson's diversity index across productive rearrangements. TCRdb re-hosts the immuneACCESS table, in-frame sequences only. Its copies lack some clones; in the studies checked, an unresolved V gene accounts for under half of them, and the cause for the rest is not known. The DNA was the basis for D and trimming; V, J and clone size are from that table. This sample comprises more than 100,000 clones, approximately 81% of them detected only once. In total, the top ten clones hold more than 7.5% of the sample.

In regard to this clone: Its antigen remains unidentified. Nothing much larger sits one base from this clone, and base qualities are not available.

CDR3 length: 15 amino acids, cysteine to phenylalanine. Only the CDR3 DNA is retained, 45 bases long and in frame from the first base. From V the trimming removes 1 base and from J it removes 0 bases, while the gene matches leave 3 bases of the junction unaccounted for. The CDR1 and CDR2 encoded by the germline V gene are SGHVS and FNYEAQ. Recombination joined TRBV7-6 with TRBJ2-7; 7 of the junction bases match TRBD2. Sequencing was carried out using peripheral blood. This sequence was found in a woman between 55 and 75 years old with active or convalescent COVID-19. The CDR3: CASSLGSSGSYEQYF. The nucleotide sequence is TGTGCCAGCAGCTTAGGGTCTAGCGGCTCCTACGAGCAGTACTTC.